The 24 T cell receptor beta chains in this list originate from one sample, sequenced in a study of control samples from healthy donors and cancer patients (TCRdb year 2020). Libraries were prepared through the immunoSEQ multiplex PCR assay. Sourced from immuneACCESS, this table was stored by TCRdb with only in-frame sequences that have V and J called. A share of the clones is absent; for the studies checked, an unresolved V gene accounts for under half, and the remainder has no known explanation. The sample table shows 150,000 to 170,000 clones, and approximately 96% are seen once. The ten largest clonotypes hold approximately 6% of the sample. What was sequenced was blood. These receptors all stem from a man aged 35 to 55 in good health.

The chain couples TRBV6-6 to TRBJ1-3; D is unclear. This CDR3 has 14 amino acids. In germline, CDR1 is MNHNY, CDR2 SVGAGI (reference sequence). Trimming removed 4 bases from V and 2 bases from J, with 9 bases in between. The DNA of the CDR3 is TGTGCCAGCAGTTCCCCCGGTCCTGGAAACACCATATATTTT. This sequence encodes CASSSPGPGNTIYF.

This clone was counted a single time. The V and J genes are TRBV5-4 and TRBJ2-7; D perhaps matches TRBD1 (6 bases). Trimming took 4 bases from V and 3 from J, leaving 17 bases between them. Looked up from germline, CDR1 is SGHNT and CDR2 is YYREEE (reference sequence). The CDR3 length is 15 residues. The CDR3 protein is CASSPRAGANYEQYF. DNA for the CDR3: TGTGCCAGCAGCCCGCGGGCAGGGGCGAACTACGAGCAGTACTTC.

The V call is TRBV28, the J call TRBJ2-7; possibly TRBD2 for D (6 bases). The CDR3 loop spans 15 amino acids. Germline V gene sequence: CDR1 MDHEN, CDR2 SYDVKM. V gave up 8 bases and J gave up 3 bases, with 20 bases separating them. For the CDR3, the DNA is TGTGCCAGCTTAAAGAGAGGGGACTGGGTCTACGAGCAGTACTTC. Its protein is CASLKRGDWVYEQYF.

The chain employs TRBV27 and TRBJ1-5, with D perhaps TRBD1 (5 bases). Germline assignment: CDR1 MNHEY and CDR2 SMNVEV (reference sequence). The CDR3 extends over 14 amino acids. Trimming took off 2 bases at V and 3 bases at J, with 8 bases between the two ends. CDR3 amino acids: CASSLRQFNQPQHF. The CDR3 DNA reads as TGTGCCAGCAGTTTAAGACAGTTCAATCAGCCCCAGCATTTT.

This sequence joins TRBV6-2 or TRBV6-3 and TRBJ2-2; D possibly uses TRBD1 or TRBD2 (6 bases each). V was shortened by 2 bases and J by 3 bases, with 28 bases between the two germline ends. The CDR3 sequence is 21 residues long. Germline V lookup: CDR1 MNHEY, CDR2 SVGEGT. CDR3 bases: TGTGCCAGCAGTTACCCCACGGTTTCCCACGGGGGCCGTTTGGACACCGGGGAGCTGTTTTTT. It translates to CASSYPTVSHGGRLDTGELFF.

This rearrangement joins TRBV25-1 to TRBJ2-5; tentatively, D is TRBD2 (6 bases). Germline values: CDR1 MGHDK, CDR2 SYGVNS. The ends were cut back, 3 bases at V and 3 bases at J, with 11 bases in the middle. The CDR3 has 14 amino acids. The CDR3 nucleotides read TGTGCCAGCAGTGAGCGGGGCCAGAAAGAGACCCAGTACTTC. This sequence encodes CASSERGQKETQYF.

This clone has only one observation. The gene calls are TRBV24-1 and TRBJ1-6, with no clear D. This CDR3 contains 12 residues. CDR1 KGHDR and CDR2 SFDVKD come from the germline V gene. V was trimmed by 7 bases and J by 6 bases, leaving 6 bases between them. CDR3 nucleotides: TGTGCCACCAGAATCAGTAATTCACCCCTCCACTTT. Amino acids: CATRISNSPLHF.

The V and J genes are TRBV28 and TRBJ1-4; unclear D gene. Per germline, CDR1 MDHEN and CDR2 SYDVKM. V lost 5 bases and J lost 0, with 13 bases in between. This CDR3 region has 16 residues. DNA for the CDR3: TGTGCCAGCAGTAGCCCCCAAGGCTCAACTAATGAAAAACTGTTTTTT. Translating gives CASSSPQGSTNEKLFF.

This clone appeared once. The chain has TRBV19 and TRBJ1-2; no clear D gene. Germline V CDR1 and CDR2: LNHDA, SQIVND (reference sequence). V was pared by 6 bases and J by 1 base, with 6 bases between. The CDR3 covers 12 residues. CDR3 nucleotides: TGTGCCAGTAGACGGCTTAACTATGGCTACACCTTC. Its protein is CASRRLNYGYTF.

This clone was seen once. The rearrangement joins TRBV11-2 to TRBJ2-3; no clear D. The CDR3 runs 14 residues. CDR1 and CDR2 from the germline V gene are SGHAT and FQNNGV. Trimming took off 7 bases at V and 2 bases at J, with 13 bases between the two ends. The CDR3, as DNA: TGTGCCAGCACCGAAACTATGACCACAGATACGCAGTATTTT. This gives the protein CASTETMTTDTQYF.

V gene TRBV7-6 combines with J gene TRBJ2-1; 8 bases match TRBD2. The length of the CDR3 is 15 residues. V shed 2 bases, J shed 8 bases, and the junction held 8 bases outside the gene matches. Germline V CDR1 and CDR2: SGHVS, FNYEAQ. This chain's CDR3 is CASSLTGGVGDEQFF. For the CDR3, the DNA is TGTGCCAGCAGCTTAACCGGGGGGGTCGGAGATGAGCAGTTCTTC.

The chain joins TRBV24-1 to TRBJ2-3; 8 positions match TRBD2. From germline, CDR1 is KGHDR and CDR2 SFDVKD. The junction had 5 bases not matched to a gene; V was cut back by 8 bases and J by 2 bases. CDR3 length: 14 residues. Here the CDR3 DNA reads TGTGCCACCACCCCAGCGGGGGCCACAGATACGCAGTATTTT. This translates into CATTPAGATDTQYF.

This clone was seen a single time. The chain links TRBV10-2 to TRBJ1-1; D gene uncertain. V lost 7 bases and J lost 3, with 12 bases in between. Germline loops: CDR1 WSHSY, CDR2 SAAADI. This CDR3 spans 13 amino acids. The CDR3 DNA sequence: TGCGCCAGCAACGGATTGCGGGACACTGAAGCTTTCTTT. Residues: CASNGLRDTEAFF.

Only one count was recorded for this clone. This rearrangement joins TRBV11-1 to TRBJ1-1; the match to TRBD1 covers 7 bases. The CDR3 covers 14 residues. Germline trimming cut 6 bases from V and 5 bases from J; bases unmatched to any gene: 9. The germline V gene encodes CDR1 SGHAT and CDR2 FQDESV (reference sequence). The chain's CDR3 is CASRHTGEQTEAFF. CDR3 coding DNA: TGTGCCAGCAGACATACAGGGGAGCAAACTGAAGCTTTCTTT.

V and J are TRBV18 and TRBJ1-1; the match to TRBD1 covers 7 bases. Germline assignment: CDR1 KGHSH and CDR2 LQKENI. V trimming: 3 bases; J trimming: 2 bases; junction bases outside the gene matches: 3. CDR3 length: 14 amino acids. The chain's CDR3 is CASSPDRRNTEAFF. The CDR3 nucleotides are TGTGCCAGCTCACCGGACAGGAGAAACACTGAAGCTTTCTTT.

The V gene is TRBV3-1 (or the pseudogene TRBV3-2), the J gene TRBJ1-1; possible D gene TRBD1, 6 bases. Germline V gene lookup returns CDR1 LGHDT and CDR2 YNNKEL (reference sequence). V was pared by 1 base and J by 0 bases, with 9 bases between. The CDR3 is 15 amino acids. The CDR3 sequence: CASSQADRMNTEAFF. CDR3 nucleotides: TGTGCCAGCAGCCAAGCGGACAGAATGAACACTGAAGCTTTCTTT.

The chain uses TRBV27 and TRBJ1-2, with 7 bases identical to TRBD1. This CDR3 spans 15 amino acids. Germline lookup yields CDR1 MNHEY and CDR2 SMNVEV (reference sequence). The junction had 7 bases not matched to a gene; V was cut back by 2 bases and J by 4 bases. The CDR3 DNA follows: TGTGCCAGCAGTTTAAGTCCAGGGGGGGGCTATGGCTACACCTTC. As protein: CASSLSPGGGYGYTF.

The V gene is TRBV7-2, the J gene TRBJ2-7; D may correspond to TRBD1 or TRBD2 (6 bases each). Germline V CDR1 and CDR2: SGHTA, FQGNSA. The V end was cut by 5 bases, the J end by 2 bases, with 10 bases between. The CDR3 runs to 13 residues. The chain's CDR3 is CASSRGRTYEQYF. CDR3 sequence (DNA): TGTGCCAGCAGCCGGGGGCGGACCTACGAGCAGTACTTC.

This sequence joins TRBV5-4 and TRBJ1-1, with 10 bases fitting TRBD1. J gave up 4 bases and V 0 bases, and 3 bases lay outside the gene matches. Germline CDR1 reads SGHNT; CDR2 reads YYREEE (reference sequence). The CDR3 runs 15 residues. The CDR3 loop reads CASSLAGTGATEAFF. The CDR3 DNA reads TGTGCCAGCAGCTTGGCCGGGACAGGGGCCACTGAAGCTTTCTTT.

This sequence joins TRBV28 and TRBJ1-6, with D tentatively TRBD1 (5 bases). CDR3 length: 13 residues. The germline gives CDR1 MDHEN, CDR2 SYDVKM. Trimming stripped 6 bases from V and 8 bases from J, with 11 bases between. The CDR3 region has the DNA TGTGCCAGCAGCCCGGGGGACTATTCACCCCTCCACTTT. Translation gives CASSPGDYSPLHF.

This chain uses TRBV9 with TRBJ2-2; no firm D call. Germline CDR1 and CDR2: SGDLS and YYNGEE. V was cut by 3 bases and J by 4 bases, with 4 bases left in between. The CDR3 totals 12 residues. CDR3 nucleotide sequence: TGTGCCAGCAGCGCGACCACCGGGGAGCTGTTTTTT. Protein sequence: CASSATTGELFF.

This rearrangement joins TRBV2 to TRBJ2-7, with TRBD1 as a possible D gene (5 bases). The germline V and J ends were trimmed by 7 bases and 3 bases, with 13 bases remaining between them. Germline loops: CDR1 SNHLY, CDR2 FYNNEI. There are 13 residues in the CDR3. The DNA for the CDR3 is TGTGCCAGCAAACAGGATGGGTACTACGAGCAGTACTTC. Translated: CASKQDGYYEQYF.

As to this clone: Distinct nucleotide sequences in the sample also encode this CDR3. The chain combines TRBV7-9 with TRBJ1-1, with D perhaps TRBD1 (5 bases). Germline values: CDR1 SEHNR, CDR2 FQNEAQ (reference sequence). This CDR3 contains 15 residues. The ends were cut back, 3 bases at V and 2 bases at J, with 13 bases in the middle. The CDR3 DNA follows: TGTGCCAGCAGCTTTTACACCGGGACTAACACTGAAGCTTTCTTT. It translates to CASSFYTGTNTEAFF. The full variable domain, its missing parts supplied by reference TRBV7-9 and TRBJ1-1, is DTGVSQNPRHKITKRGQNVTFRCDPISEHNRLYWYRQTLGQGPEFLTYFQNEAQLEKSRLLSDRFSAERPKGSFSTLEIQRTEQGDSAMYLCASSFYTGTNTEAFFGQGTRLTVV.

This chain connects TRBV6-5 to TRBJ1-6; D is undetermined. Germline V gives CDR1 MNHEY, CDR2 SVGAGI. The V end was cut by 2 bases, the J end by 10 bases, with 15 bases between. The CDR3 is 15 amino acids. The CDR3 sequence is CASSYRWSAYSPLHF. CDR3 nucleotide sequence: TGTGCCAGCAGTTACCGATGGAGTGCCTACTCACCCCTCCACTTT.